One and the same sample provided the 32 T cell receptor beta chains below, sequenced in a study of post-analysis software for immune sequencing data (dated by TCRdb to the mid-2010s). Summary of the overall study and its limitations: Significantly higher frequencies in patients than in controls were found for roughly 5 TRBV segments, including TRBV5-6, TRBV5-1 and TRBV20-1.

Library construction relied on PCR. The run used an Illumina HiSeq 2500. To reduce PCR and sequencing biases, unique molecular identifiers were built into the TCR beta cDNA libraries. Using fastp at Q25 and MiXCR, TCRdb reprocessed the public reads and kept productive beta chains. All rows with the same CDR3 protein become a single entry with the most common DNA and genes. In this sample the table shows just over 250,000 distinct CDR3 sequences, about 38% of which occur a single time. The ten biggest clones cover under 5% of the sample. The antigens these receptors bind are not known. The sample was blood. These receptors were obtained from a girl aged 10-17 years with multiple sclerosis.

Ten or more counts support this clonotype. V usage is TRBV12-3 or TRBV12-4 and J usage is TRBJ2-7; 7 nucleotides align to TRBD1. V gave up 6 bases and J gave up 2 bases; unmatched junction bases: 4. This CDR3 spans 13 amino acids. CDR3 in DNA: TGTGCCAGCAGCCATACAGGGGCCTACGAGCAGTACTTC. This sequence encodes CASSHTGAYEQYF.

In this sample, this clonotype turned up many times. The V gene is TRBV12-3 or TRBV12-4, the J gene TRBJ1-2, with 9 bases identical to TRBD1. V shed 6 bases and J 4 bases; nucleotides not matched to a gene: 3. This CDR3 spans 13 amino acids. The CDR3 DNA follows: TGTGCCAGCAGGGACAGGGGACCCTATGGCTACACCTTC. This translates into CASRDRGPYGYTF.

The table lists this clonotype with a count of one. A much larger clone sits a single nucleotide away, making a read error possible. The V call is TRBV20-1, the J call TRBJ1-2; 8 bases map to TRBD1. V shed 6 bases and J 4 bases; nucleotides not matched to a gene: 4. This CDR3 contains 12 residues. Germline V gene lookup returns CDR1 DFQATT and CDR2 SNEGSKA (reference sequence). CDR3: CSARTGRYGYTF. CDR3 sequence (DNA): TGCAGTGCCCGGACAGGGCGCTATGGCTACACCTTC.

As regards this clonotype: One base away lies a much larger clone, so this may be a sequencing read error. The chain employs TRBV12-3 or TRBV12-4 and TRBJ1-6; maybe TRBD1 (5 bases). V lost 7 bases and J 4 bases, leaving 20 bases between the germline ends. This CDR3 has 17 residues. CDR3 in DNA: TGTGCCAGCACTGAAGGGGCGTTTGGCCAGTATAATTCACCCCTCCACTTT. Translated, it gives CASTEGAFGQYNSPLHF.

In its sample, this clonotype was seen a few times. This may be a read error, as it is one base from a much larger clone. The chain couples TRBV20-1 to TRBJ2-5; 15 bases agree with TRBD2. From germline, CDR1 is DFQATT and CDR2 SNEGSKA (reference sequence). J gave up 11 bases and V 4 bases, and 11 bases lay outside the gene matches. The CDR3 sequence is 15 residues long. CDR3 residues: CSATRTSGRGNEQYF. CDR3 in DNA: TGCAGTGCTACGCGGACTAGCGGGAGGGGGAATGAGCAGTACTTC.

The V call is TRBV20-1, the J call TRBJ2-1; TRBD2 might be the D (6 bases). Trimming took 7 bases from V and 7 from J, leaving 14 bases between them. Germline-derived CDR1 and CDR2 are DFQATT and SNEGSKA (reference sequence). This CDR3 contains 12 residues. The CDR3 loop reads CSGGPAGNEQFF. In DNA form, the CDR3 reads TGCAGTGGCGGACCAGCGGGTAATGAGCAGTTCTTC.

This clonotype was counted a few times. The V gene is TRBV5-1, the J gene TRBJ2-3, with D maybe TRBD1 (5 bases). Trimming removed 1 base from V and 3 bases from J, with 9 bases in between. The CDR3 totals 14 residues. Germline V gene lookup returns CDR1 SGHRS and CDR2 YFSETQ. The CDR3 loop is CASSLKSGTDTQYF. CDR3 bases: TGCGCCAGCAGCTTGAAGTCAGGGACAGATACGCAGTATTTT.

Ten or more counts support this clonotype. V is TRBV29-1 and J is TRBJ1-2, with TRBD1 matching over 8 bases. Per germline, CDR1 SQVTM and CDR2 ANQGSEA. The CDR3 contains 13 residues. The trim removed 6 bases at V and 4 bases at J, leaving 7 bases unmatched. The chain's CDR3 is CSVPQGVGYGYTF. The CDR3 DNA reads as TGCAGCGTCCCACAGGGGGTGGGCTATGGCTACACCTTC.

This clonotype was seen a handful of times. The rearrangement links TRBV3-1 to TRBJ2-1, with D hard to call. CDR1 is LGHDT, CDR2 YNNKEL, per germline (reference sequence). There are 13 residues in the CDR3. The ends were cut back, 1 base at V and 5 bases at J, with 6 bases in the middle. The DNA of the CDR3 is TGTGCCAGCAGCCAAGGGCTAAACAATGAGCAGTTCTTC. Translating gives CASSQGLNNEQFF.

This clonotype was observed a single time. This may arise from a read error, as a much more abundant clone is one base away. The V gene is TRBV14, the J gene TRBJ2-1; possible D gene TRBD1, 5 bases. Germline assignment: CDR1 SGHDN and CDR2 FVKESK. This CDR3 spans 14 amino acids. CDR3 coding DNA: TGTGCCAGCAGCCGGGGCGGCTCCTACAATGGGCAGTTCTTC. Its protein product is CASSRGGSYNGQFF.

This clonotype has ten or more counts. This chain links TRBV18 with TRBJ1-1; 7 nucleotides align to TRBD1. Germline assignment: CDR1 KGHSH and CDR2 LQKENI. The CDR3 consists of 14 residues. V trimming: 3 bases; J trimming: 10 bases; junction bases outside the gene matches: 11. Here the CDR3 reads CASSPPGGTVSAFF. The CDR3 region has the DNA TGTGCCAGCTCACCTCCAGGGGGAACGGTGTCAGCTTTCTTT.

The gene calls are TRBV20-1 and TRBJ1-5, with 11 bases that match TRBD1. The CDR3 contains 15 residues. J was trimmed by 5 bases and V by 5 bases; bases with no gene match: 8. CDR1 is DFQATT and CDR2 is SNEGSKA in the germline V gene (reference sequence). DNA for the CDR3: TGCAGTGCTCTACTACCGGACAGGGGGCATCAGCCCCAGCATTTT. Encoded protein: CSALLPDRGHQPQHF.

This clonotype was detected once. A much larger clone differs by one base, so this may be a read error. This rearrangement joins TRBV7-9 to TRBJ2-3; D is unclear. Germline assignment: CDR1 SEHNR and CDR2 FQNEAQ (reference sequence). The CDR3 totals 15 residues. The DNA for the CDR3 is TGTGCCGGCAGCTTACGGGCGGTAACGACAGATACGCAGTATTTT. Translation: CAGSLRAVTTDTQYF.

This clonotype appeared once. The CDR3 DNA sequence: TGTGCCAGCAGCTCCGGCGGGAGCTCCTACAATGAGCAGTACTTC. It is translated as CASSSGGSSYNEQYF. The chain employs TRBV14 and TRBJ2-1, with 7 bases aligning to TRBD2. Near its end, the DNA agrees better with TRBJ2-7, so the J call may be wrong. The CDR3 has 15 amino acids. CDR1 SGHDN and CDR2 FVKESK come from the germline V gene.

This clonotype was counted many times. The genes are TRBV12-3 or TRBV12-4 and TRBJ2-5; 8 bases map to TRBD1. V shed 3 bases, J shed 7 bases, and the junction held 7 bases outside the gene matches. The CDR3 length is 14 residues. This chain's CDR3 is CASSFSGGQGTQYF. As DNA, the CDR3 is TGTGCCAGCAGTTTCTCAGGGGGCCAGGGGACCCAGTACTTC.

As DNA, the CDR3 is TGCAGCGTTTCGGGCAACGGCCGAAACACTGAAGCTTTCTTT. As protein: CSVSGNGRNTEAFF. This chain joins TRBV29-1 and TRBJ1-1; no definite D call. V was clipped by 5 bases and J by 2 bases, with 15 bases between them. This CDR3 spans 14 amino acids. Germline V gene sequence: CDR1 SQVTM, CDR2 ANQGSEA.

J is TRBJ2-5 and V is TRBV20-1, with D uncertain. Germline assignment: CDR1 DFQATT and CDR2 SNEGSKA (reference sequence). Trimming pared 3 bases from V and 4 bases from J, leaving 18 bases between. CDR3 length: 15 amino acids. DNA of the CDR3: TGCAGTGCTAGTCCGGGCGGTTACGGCCCAGAGACCCAGTACTTC. It translates to CSASPGGYGPETQYF.

Regarding this clonotype: Just one base apart from a much larger clone, this may be a read error. CDR3 nucleotide sequence: TGTGCCAGCGGTGACAAGGGTAACACTGAAGCTTTCTTT. It translates to CASGDKGNTEAFF. The rearrangement uses TRBV6-4 and TRBJ1-1, with D unclear. Looked up from germline, CDR1 is MRHNA and CDR2 is SNTAGT. This CDR3 has 13 amino acids.

A remark on this clonotype: Because it lacks the conserved phenylalanine or tryptophan at the end, this CDR3 is likely a read error. The chain joins TRBV2 to TRBJ1-5; no clear D. The length of the CDR3 is 17 residues. Germline CDR1 SNHLY, CDR2 FYNNEI. Trimming left V 5 bases short and J 0 bases short, with 17 bases between. CDR3 in amino acids: CASSPRTGNSSNQPQHS. CDR3 sequence (DNA): TGTGCCAGCAGTCCGCGTACCGGGAATTCTAGCAATCAGCCCCAGCATTCT.

This clonotype has ten or more counts. The CDR3 bases are TGTGCCAGCAGCTCTAGCGGGAGGGCAGGAGATACGCAGTATTTT. Residues: CASSSSGRAGDTQYF. The chain has TRBV7-3 and TRBJ2-3; the match to TRBD2 covers 12 bases. V gave up 4 bases and J gave up 5 bases; unmatched junction bases: 4. Germline assignment: CDR1 SGHTA and CDR2 FQGTGA. This CDR3 is 15 amino acids long. The full variable domain, with the rest looked up from reference TRBV7-3 and TRBJ2-3, is GAGVSQTPSNKVTEKGKYVELRCDPISGHTALYWYRQSLGQGPEFLIYFQGTGAADDSGLPNDRFFAVRPEGSVSTLKIQRTERGDSAVYLCASSSSGRAGDTQYFGPGTRLTVL.

This clonotype was seen a few times. The junction shows a germline mismatch at one end, possibly a read error. The chain combines TRBV5-1 with TRBJ2-4; D is possibly TRBD1 (5 bases). CDR1 is SGHRS, CDR2 YFSETQ, per germline. This CDR3 is 14 amino acids long. The CDR3 is CASSLAGAKSIQYF. The CDR3 nucleotides read TGCGCCAGCAGCTTGGCTGGGGCCAAAAGCATTCAGTACTTC.

This rearrangement joins TRBV29-1 to TRBJ2-1; perhaps TRBD1 as D (6 bases). Germline lookup yields CDR1 SQVTM and CDR2 ANQGSEA. The length of the CDR3 is 13 residues. V was trimmed by 5 bases and J by 3 bases, leaving 11 bases between them. CDR3 loop: CSVLRDIYNEQFF. The CDR3 coding sequence is TGCAGCGTTCTCCGGGACATCTACAATGAGCAGTTCTTC.

The rearrangement links TRBV10-3 to TRBJ2-7; D possibly corresponds to TRBD2 (6 bases). Between the trimmed V and J ends, which lost 6 bases and 0 bases, there was a span of 27 bases. CDR1 ENHRY and CDR2 SYGVKD come from the germline V gene. The CDR3 sequence is 19 residues long. The chain's CDR3 is CAIRGSVTGVGRGSYEQYF. DNA for the CDR3: TGTGCCATCAGAGGCTCCGTGACGGGAGTAGGAAGGGGCTCCTACGAGCAGTACTTC.

Only a few counts were recorded for this clonotype. The junction and the germline gene differ at one end; a read error may be behind it. The rearrangement joins TRBV5-1 to TRBJ1-6, with TRBD1 matching over 7 bases. Germline V gives CDR1 SGHRS, CDR2 YFSETQ. CDR3 size: 18 residues. DNA for the CDR3: TGCGCCAGCAGCTCGAAGGGGACAGCGGGCGGCATTGGTTCACCCCCCCACTTT. It is translated as CASSSKGTAGGIGSPPHF.

This clonotype has a count of ten or more. V and J are TRBV27 and TRBJ1-2; D is ambiguous. V was clipped by 7 bases and J by 4 bases, with 22 bases between them. Germline CDR1 and CDR2: MNHEY and SMNVEV (reference sequence). There are 16 residues in the CDR3. The CDR3 DNA is TGTGCCAGCACCGGTCGGACTGACCTTTCTCCCTATGGCTACACCTTC. It codes for CASTGRTDLSPYGYTF.

This clonotype was seen only a few times. A much bigger clone sits one base away, suggesting this may be a read error. The chain joins TRBV7-3 to TRBJ2-3; TRBD2 might be the D (6 bases). The CDR3 extends over 16 amino acids. The germline CDR1 and CDR2 sequences are SGHTA and FQGTGA. The CDR3 region has the DNA TGTGCCGGCAGCTTCGAGGCTCCGGGAGTAGGGCATACGCAGTATTTT. Translation gives CAGSFEAPGVGHTQYF.

This chain links TRBV10-3 with TRBJ2-5, with 10 bases matching TRBD2. CDR1 is ENHRY and CDR2 is SYGVKD in the germline V gene. The CDR3 has 14 amino acids. After removal of 11 bases from V and 0 bases from J, the junction contained 6 bases not matched to a gene. The CDR3 DNA reads as TGTGCCTCCAGAGCGGGAGGGAACCAAGAGACCCAGTACTTC. This translates into CASRAGGNQETQYF.

In its sample, this clonotype was seen once. A much larger clone lies one base from this, so it may be a read error. The DNA for the CDR3 is TGTGTCAGCAGTTTTAAGGGCTATGGCTACACCTTC. Translation gives CVSSFKGYGYTF. V is TRBV28 and J is TRBJ1-2; D is unclear. CDR3 length equals 12 residues. Germline CDR1 and CDR2: MDHEN and SYDVKM.

The chain employs TRBV6-5 and TRBJ1-1; no reliable D call. The CDR3 sequence is 16 residues long. Germline lookup yields CDR1 MNHEY and CDR2 SVGAGI. V was pared by 0 bases and J by 0 bases, with 11 bases between. The CDR3 DNA reads as TGTGCCAGCAGTTACTCAGGGTCACACATGAACACTGAAGCTTTCTTT. Its protein product is CASSYSGSHMNTEAFF.

V and J are TRBV28 and TRBJ2-1; a possible D gene is TRBD2 (5 bases). In germline, CDR1 is MDHEN, CDR2 SYDVKM. The CDR3 has 14 amino acids. V was trimmed by 7 bases and J by 7 bases, leaving 17 bases between them. The DNA for the CDR3 is TGTGCCAGCACCACCGGACTGGCTAGGAATGAGCAGTTCTTC. Amino acid sequence: CASTTGLARNEQFF.

Concerning this clonotype: With a much larger clone just one base away, this may be a read error. The chain joins TRBV5-1 to TRBJ2-7, with 8 positions matching TRBD1. Germline-derived CDR1 and CDR2 are SGHRS and YFSETQ. V trimming: 0 bases; J trimming: 7 bases; junction bases outside the gene matches: 18. This CDR3 has 18 residues. This CDR3 is CASSLGGTGKTPRNEQYF. CDR3 DNA: TGCGCCAGCAGCTTGGGGGGGACAGGAAAGACCCCCCGGAATGAGCAGTACTTC.

This clonotype showed up many times. The chain uses TRBV7-9 and TRBJ1-2; a possible D gene is TRBD1 (6 bases). Germline CDR1 reads SEHNR; CDR2 reads FQNEAQ (reference sequence). The V gene lost 4 bases and the J gene lost 7 bases, with 10 bases spanning the gap. The CDR3 extends over 12 amino acids. As DNA, the CDR3 is TGTGCCAGCAGCTCAAGGGGGACTGGCTACACCTTC. Its translation is CASSSRGTGYTF.